This note documents a single T cell receptor (beta chain) sequence. Its antigen remains unknown. Sequencing was performed with immunoSEQ multiplex PCR; in TCRdb, only in-frame clones are kept and a portion is missing. In the table there are over 100,000 clones, roughly 87% of which are singletons. The sample comes from a study of T cell responses to AZD1222 COVID-19 vaccine. Study results and caveats: After two AZD1222 doses, spike-specific TCR breadth and depth rose versus day 0. Of the AZD1222 recipients, only five to seven were seropositive at baseline.

CDR1 is SGHRS and CDR2 is YFSETQ in the germline V gene. The ends were cut back, 2 bases at V and 10 bases at J, with 16 bases in the middle. The CDR3 extends over 15 amino acids. Sequencing used peripheral blood, obtained 28 days after the second AZD1222 dose. V gene TRBV5-1 combines with J gene TRBJ1-6; D not certain. This clonotype was sampled from an adult who received the AZD1222 COVID-19 vaccine. In nucleotides, the CDR3 is TGCGCCAGCAGCTTACGGGGTATGGCGGGGTCACCCCTCCACTTT. Amino acids: CASSLRGMAGSPLHF.